This note documents a single T cell receptor (beta chain) sequence. Its antigen remains unidentified. The source of the sample is a study of STAT5B mutations in CD4+ large granular lymphocyte leukemia. Study outcomes and limitations: Patient CD4-sorted repertoires stayed more clonal than healthy ones after leukemic-clone removal.

This was a survey-level run. TCRdb's table, derived via immunoSEQ multiplex PCR, lists solely in-frame clones and lacks some. Here the sample spans fewer than 40,000 clones, 85% to 90% being singletons. V lost 2 bases and J 0 bases, leaving 11 bases between the germline ends. The CDR3 runs 15 residues. CDR1 KGHSH and CDR2 LQKENI come from the germline V gene. Sample: CD4+ T cells from blood buffy coats. The rearrangement uses TRBV18 and TRBJ2-7; no firm D call. The sequence derives from a human donor in good health. The CDR3 region has the DNA TGTGCCAGCTCACCATCGACAAGTTCCTCCTACGAGCAGTACTTC. Amino acid sequence: CASSPSTSSSYEQYF.